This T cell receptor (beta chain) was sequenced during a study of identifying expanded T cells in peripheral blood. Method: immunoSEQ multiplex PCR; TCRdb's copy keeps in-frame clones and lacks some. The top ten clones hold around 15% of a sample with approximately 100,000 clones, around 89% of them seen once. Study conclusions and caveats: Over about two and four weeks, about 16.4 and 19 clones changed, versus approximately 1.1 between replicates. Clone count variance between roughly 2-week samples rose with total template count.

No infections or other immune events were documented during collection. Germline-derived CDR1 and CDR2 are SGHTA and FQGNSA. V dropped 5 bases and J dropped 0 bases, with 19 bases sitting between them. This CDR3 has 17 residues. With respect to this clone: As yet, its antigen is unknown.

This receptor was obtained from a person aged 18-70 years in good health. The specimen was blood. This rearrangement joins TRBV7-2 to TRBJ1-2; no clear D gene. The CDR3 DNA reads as TGTGCCAGCAGCCCGGAGAGGTTAACGGTAGCTAACTATGGCTACACCTTC. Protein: CASSPERLTVANYGYTF. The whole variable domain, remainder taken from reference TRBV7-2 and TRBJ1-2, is GAGVSQSPSNKVTEKGKDVELRCDPISGHTALYWYRQSLGQGLEFLIYFQGNSAPDKSGLPSDRFSAERTGGSVSTLTIQRTQQEDSAVYLCASSPERLTVANYGYTFGSGTRLTVV.